This record looks at one T cell receptor beta chain sequence and its context. Antigen unknown. The source of the sample is a study of OX40 agonist ivuxolimab in advanced cancers. At the level of the study: Three patients responded partially, comprising one with hepatocellular carcinoma and two with cutaneous melanoma. Points from the study as a whole: On average, CD8+ T cells showed a greater number of expanded clones than CD4+.

The table came from immunoSEQ multiplex PCR; TCRdb's copy has only in-frame clones and leaves some out. This table has some 80,000 clones, more than 80% appearing once. Germline V gene data show CDR1 as MNHEY and CDR2 as SMNVEV (reference sequence). Trimming cost V 5 bases and J 6 bases; bases outside gene matches: 8. The length of the CDR3 is 14 residues. Patients with autoimmune history or systemic immunosuppression were excluded. The timepoints at which blood was sampled were baseline, cycle 4 day 1, and cycle 7 day 1. The clonotype originates from an adult with an advanced solid tumor such as melanoma, head and neck, liver or kidney cancer. This material consisted of CD4+ or CD8+ T cells sorted from blood, taken in a trial of the OX40 agonist ivuxolimab. The gene calls are TRBV27 and TRBJ1-2, with TRBD1 identical over 8 bases. In DNA form, the CDR3 reads TGTGCCAGCAGTCAATGGGACAGGCCTCATGGCTACACCTTC. Translating it yields CASSQWDRPHGYTF.